The following is a T cell receptor beta chain sequence with its context. TCRdb keeps only in-frame clones here, not all; method: immunoSEQ multiplex PCR. Here the sample spans roughly 70,000 clones, 87% being singletons. The data were taken from a study of OX40 agonist ivuxolimab in advanced cancers. Sampling of blood occurred at baseline, cycle 4 day 1, and cycle 7 day 1. The source material was CD4+ or CD8+ T cells sorted from blood, sampled in a trial of the OX40 agonist ivuxolimab. The sequence was collected from an adult with an advanced solid tumor such as melanoma, head and neck, liver or kidney cancer.

Here the CDR3 DNA reads TGTGCCAGCGAAGGCAGGGGGTCGTTGCCCTATGGCTACACCTTC. Its translation: CASEGRGSLPYGYTF. The chain is built from TRBV2 and TRBJ1-2; 7 bases line up with TRBD1. Trimming removed 8 bases from V and 4 bases from J; junction bases left unmatched: 13. Germline V gives CDR1 SNHLY, CDR2 FYNNEI. This CDR3 contains 15 residues.